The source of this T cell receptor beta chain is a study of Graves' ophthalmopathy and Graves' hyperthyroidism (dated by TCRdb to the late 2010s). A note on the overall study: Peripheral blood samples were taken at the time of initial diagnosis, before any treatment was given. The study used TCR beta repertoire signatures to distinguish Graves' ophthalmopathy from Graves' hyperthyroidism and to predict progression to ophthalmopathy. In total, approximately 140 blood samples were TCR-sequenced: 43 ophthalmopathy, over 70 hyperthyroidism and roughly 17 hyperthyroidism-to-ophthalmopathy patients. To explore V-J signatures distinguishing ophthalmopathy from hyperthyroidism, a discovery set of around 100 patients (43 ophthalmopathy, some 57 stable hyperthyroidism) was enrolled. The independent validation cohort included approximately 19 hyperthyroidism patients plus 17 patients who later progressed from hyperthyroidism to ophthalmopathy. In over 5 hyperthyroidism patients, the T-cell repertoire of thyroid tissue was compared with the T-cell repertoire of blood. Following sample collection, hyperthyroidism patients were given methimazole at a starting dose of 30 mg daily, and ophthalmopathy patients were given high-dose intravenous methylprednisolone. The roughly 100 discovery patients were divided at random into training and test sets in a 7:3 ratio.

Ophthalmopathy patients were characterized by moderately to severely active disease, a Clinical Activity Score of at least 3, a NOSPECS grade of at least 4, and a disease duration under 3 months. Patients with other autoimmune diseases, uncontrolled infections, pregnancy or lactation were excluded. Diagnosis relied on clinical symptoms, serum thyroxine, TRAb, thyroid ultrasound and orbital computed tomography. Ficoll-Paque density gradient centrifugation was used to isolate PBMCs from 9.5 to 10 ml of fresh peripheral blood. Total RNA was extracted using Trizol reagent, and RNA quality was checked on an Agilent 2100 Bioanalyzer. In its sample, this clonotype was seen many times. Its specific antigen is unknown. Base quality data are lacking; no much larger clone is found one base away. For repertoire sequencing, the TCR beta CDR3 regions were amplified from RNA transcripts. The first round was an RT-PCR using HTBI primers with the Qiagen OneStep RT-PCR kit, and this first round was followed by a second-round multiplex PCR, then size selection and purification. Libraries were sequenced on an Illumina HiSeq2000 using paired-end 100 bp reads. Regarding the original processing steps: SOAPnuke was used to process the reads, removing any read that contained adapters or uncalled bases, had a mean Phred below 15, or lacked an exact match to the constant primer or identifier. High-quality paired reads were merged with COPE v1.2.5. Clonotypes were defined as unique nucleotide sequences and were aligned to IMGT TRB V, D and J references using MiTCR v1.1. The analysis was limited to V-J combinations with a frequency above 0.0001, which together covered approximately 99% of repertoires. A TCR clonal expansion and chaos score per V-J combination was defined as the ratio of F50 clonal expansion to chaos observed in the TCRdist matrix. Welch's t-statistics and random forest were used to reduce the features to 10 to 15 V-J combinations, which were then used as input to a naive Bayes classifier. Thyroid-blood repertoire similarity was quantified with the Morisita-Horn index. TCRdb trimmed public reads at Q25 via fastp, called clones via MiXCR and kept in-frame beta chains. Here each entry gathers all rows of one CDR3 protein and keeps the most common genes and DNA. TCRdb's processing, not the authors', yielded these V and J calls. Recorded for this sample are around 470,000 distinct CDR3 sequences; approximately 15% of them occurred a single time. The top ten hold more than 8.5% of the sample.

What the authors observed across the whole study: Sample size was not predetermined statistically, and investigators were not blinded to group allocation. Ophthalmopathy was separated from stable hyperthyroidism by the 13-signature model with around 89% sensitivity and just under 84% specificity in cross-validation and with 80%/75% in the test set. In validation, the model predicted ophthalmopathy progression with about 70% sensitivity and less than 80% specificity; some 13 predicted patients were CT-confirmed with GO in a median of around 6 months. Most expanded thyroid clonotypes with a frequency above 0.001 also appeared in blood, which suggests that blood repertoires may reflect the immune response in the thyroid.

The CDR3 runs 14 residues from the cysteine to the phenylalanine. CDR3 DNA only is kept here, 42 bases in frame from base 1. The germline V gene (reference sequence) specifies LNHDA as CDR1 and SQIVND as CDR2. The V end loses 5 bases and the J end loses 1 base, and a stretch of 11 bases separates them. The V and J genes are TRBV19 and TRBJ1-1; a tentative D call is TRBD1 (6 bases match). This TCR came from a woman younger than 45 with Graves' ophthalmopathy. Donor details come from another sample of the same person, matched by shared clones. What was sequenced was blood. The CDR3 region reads CASSPGHPNTEAFF. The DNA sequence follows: TGTGCCAGTAGTCCGGGACATCCGAACACTGAAGCTTTCTTT. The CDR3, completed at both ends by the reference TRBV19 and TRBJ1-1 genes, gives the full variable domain DGGITQSPKYLFRKEGQNVTLSCEQNLNHDAMYWYRQDPGQGLRLIYYSQIVNDFQKGDIAEGYSVSREKKESFPLTVTSAQKNPTAFYLCASSPGHPNTEAFFGQGTRLTVV.